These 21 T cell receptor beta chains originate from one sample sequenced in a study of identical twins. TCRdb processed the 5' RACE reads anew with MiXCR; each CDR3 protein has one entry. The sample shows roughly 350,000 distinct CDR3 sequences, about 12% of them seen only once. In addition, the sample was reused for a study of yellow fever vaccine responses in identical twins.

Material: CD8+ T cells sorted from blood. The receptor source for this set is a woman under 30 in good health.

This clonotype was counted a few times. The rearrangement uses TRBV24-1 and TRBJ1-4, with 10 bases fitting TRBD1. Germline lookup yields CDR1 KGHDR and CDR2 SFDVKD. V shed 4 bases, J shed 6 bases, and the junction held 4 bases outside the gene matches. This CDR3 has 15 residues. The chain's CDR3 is CATSDPGTGDEKLFF. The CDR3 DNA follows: TGTGCCACCAGTGACCCCGGGACAGGGGATGAAAAACTGTTTTTT.

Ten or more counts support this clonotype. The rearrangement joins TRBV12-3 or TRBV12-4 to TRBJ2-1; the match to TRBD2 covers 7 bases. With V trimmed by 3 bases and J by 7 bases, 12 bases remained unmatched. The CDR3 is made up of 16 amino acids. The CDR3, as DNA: TGTGCCAGCAGTTTGGGGCCAGGCGGGAGCGAAAATGAGCAGTTCTTC. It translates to CASSLGPGGSENEQFF.

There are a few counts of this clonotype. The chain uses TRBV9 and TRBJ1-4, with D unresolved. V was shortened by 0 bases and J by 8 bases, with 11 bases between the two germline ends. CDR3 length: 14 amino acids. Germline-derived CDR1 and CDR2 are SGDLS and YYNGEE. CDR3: CASSVEGGGEKLFF. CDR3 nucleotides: TGTGCCAGCAGCGTAGAGGGAGGCGGGGAAAAACTGTTTTTT.

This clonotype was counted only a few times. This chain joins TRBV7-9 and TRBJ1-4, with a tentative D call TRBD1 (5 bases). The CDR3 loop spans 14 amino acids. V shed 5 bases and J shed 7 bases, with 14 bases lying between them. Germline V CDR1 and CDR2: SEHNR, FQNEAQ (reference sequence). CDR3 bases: TGTGCCAGCAGCCCCCCCGACAGACCTGAAAAACTGTTTTTT. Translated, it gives CASSPPDRPEKLFF.

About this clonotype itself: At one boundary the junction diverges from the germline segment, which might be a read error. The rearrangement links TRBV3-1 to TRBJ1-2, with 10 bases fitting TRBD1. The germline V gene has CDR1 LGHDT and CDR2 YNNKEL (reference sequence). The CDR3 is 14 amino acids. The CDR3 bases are TGTGCCAGCAGCCAAGATTTAGCCGGGACAGGGGCCACGTTC. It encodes CASSQDLAGTGATF.

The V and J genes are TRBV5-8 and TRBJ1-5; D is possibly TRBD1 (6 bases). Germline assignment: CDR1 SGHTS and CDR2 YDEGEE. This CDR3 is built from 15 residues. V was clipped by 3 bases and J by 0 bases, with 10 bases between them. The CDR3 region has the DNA TGTGCCAGCAGCTCCAGGGGTTATAGCAATCAGCCCCAGCATTTT. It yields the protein CASSSRGYSNQPQHF.

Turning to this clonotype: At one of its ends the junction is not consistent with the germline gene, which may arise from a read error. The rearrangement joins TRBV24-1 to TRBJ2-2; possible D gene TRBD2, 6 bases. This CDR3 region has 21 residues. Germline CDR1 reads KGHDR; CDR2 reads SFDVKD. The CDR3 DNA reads TGTGGCACCAGTGATCGGTTCGTATGGCCCCGGATAGCGGCGAACACCGGGGAGCTGTTTTTT. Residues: CGTSDRFVWPRIAANTGELFF.

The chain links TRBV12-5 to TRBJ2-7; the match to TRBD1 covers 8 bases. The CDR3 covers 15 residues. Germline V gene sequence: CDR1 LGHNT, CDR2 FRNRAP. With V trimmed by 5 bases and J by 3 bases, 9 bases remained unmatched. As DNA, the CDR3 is TGTGCTAGTGGTGAAGGGACAGGAGCGATCTACGAGCAGTACTTC. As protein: CASGEGTGAIYEQYF.

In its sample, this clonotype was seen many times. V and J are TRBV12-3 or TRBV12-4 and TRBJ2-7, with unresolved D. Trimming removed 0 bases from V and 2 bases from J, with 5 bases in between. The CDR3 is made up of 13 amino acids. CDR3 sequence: CASSLAPPYEQYF. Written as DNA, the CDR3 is TGTGCCAGCAGTTTAGCCCCTCCCTACGAGCAGTACTTC.

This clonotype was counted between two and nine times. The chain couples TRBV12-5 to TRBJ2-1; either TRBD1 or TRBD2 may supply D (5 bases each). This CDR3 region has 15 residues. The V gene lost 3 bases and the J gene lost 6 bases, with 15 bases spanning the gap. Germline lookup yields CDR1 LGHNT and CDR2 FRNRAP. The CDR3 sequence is CASGFGGKPSNEQFF. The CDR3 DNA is TGTGCTAGTGGTTTTGGGGGAAAGCCTTCCAATGAGCAGTTCTTC.

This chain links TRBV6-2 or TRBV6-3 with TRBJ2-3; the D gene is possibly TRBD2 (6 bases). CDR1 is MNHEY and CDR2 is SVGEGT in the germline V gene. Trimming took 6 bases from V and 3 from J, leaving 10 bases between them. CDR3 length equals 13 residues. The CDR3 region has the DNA TGTGCCAGCAGCAAACTAGCAACAGATACGCAGTATTTT. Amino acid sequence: CASSKLATDTQYF.

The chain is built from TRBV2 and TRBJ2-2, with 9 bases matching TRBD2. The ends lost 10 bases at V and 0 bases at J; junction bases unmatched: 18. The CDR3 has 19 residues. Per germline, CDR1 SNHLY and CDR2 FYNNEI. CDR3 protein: CAICSAKGLAPTNTGELFF. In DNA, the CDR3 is TGTGCCATCTGTTCAGCCAAGGGACTAGCTCCGACGAACACCGGGGAGCTGTTTTTT.

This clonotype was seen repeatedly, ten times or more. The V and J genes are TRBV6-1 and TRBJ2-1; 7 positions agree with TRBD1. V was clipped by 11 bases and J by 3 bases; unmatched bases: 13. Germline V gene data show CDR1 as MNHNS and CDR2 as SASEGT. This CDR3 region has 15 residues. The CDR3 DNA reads TGTGCCCTCCAGGGGGTACAGGGTGACTACAATGAGCAGTTCTTC. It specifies CALQGVQGDYNEQFF.

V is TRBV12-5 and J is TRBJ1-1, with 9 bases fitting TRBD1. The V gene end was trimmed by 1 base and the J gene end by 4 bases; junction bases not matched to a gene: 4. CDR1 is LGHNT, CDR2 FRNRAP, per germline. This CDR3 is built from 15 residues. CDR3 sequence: CASGLGDRVGTEAFF. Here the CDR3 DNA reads TGTGCTAGTGGTTTGGGGGACAGGGTAGGCACTGAAGCTTTCTTT.

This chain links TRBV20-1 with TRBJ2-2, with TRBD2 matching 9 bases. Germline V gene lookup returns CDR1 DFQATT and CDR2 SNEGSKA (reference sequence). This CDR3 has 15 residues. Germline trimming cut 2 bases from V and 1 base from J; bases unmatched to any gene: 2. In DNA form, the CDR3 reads TGCAGTGCTAGATCTAGCGGGATGAACACCGGGGAGCTGTTTTTT. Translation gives CSARSSGMNTGELFF.

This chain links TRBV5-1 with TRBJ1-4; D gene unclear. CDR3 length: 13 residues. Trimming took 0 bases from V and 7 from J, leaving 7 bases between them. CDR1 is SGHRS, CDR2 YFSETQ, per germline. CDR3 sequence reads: CASSLVTGEKLFF. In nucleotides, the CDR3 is TGCGCCAGCAGCTTGGTAACTGGTGAAAAACTGTTTTTT. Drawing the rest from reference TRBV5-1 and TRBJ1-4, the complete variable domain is KAGVTQTPRYLIKTRGQQVTLSCSPISGHRSVSWYQQTPGQGLQFLFEYFSETQRNKGNFPGRFSGRQFSNSRSEMNVSTLELGDSALYLCASSLVTGEKLFFGSGTQLSVL.

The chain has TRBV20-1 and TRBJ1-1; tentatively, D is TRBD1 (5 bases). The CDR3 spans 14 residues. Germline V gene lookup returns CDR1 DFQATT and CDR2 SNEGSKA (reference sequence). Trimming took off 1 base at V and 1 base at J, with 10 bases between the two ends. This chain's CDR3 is CSARGAGTNTEAFF. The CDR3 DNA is TGCAGTGCTAGAGGGGCAGGGACGAACACTGAAGCTTTCTTT.

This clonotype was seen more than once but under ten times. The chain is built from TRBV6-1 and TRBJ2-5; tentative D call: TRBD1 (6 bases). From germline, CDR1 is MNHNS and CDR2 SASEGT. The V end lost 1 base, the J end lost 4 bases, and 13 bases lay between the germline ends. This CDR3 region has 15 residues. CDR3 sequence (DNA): TGTGCCAGCAGTGAAGGGTCAGGGGCTCCAGAGACCCAGTACTTC. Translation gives CASSEGSGAPETQYF.

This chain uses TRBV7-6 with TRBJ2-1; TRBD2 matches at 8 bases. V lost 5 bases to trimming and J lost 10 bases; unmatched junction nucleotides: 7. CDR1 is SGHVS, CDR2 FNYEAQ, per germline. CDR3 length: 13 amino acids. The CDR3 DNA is TGTGCCAGCAGCCAGACTAGCGCCTGGGAGCAGTTCTTC. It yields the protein CASSQTSAWEQFF.

DNA of the CDR3: TGCAGCGTTATGGAGGGGGGGACTGAAGCTTTCTTT. Its protein product is CSVMEGGTEAFF. V is TRBV29-1 and J is TRBJ1-1, with D possibly being TRBD1 (6 bases). This CDR3 is built from 12 residues. V gave up 5 bases and J gave up 5 bases, with 12 bases separating them. Germline V gene sequence: CDR1 SQVTM, CDR2 ANQGSEA.

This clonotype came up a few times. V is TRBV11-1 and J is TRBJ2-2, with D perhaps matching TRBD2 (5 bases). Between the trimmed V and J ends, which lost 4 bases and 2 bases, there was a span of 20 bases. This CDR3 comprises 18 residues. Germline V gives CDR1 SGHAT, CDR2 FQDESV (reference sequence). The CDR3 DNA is TGTGCCAGCAGCTCCGTCGGAGGCCAGCGGTCTAACACCGGGGAGCTGTTTTTT. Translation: CASSSVGGQRSNTGELFF.